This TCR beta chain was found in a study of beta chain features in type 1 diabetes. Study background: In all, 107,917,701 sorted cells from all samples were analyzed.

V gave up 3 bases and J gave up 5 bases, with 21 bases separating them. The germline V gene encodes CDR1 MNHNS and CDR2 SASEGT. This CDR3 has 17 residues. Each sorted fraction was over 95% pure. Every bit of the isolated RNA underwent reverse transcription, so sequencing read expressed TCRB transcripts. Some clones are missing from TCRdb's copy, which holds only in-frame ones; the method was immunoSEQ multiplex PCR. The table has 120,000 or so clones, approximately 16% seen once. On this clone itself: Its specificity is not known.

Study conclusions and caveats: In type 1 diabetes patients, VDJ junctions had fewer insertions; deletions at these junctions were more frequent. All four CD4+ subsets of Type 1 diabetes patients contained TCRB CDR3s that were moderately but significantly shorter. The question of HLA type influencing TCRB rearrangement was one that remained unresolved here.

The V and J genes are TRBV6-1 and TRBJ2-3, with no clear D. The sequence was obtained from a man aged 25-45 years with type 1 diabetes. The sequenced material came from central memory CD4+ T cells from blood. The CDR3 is CASSETAASISLDTQYF. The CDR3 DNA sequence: TGTGCCAGCAGTGAGACGGCGGCTAGTATATCGTTAGATACGCAGTATTTT.